Listed below are T cell receptor beta chains from one sample, sequenced in a study of identical twins. MiXCR, run by TCRdb on the 5' RACE reads, gives a single entry per CDR3 protein. The sample includes hundreds of thousands of distinct CDR3 sequences, approximately 9% of them seen just once. The same specimen was also included in a second study, on yellow fever vaccine responses in identical twins.

Sequenced input: PBMCs. The receptors stem from a woman aged 18-30 years in good health. The CDR3 runs from the conserved cysteine through the conserved F or W. A D gene is named only where the DNA matches it firmly. Clone size appears in some rows only: once, few, many, or a class for an expanded clone.

V gene: TRBV6-1
J gene: TRBJ2-1
clone size: few
D gene: TRBD2
CDR3 protein: CASSPPAIAGVLREQFF
CDR3 DNA: TGTGCCAGCAGTCCCCCGGCGATAGCGGGAGTATTAAGGGAGCAGTTCTTC

V gene: TRBV28
J gene: TRBJ2-5
clone size: .
D gene: .
CDR3 protein: CASSWTLGSGTQYF
CDR3 DNA: TGTGCCAGCAGTTGGACCCTGGGTTCTGGGACCCAGTACTTC

V gene: TRBV2
J gene: TRBJ2-5
clone size: .
D gene: TRBD2
CDR3 protein: CASSVPAGGQETQYF
CDR3 DNA: TGTGCCAGCAGTGTCCCAGCGGGGGGGCAAGAGACCCAGTACTTC

V gene: TRBV7-2
J gene: TRBJ2-7
clone size: .
D gene: TRBD1
CDR3 protein: CAIQLSTGGYEQYF
CDR3 DNA: TGTGCCATCCAACTATCGACAGGGGGCTACGAGCAGTACTTC

V gene: TRBV15
J gene: TRBJ2-1
clone size: .
D gene: .
CDR3 protein: CATSSPYNEQFF
CDR3 DNA: TGTGCCACCAGCAGCCCCTATAATGAGCAGTTCTTC

V gene: TRBV5-1
J gene: TRBJ2-5
clone size: many
D gene: .
CDR3 protein: CASRVFGKQAQYF
CDR3 DNA: TGCGCCAGCAGGGTTTTCGGAAAACAGGCCCAGTACTTC

V gene: TRBV29-1
J gene: TRBJ1-1
clone size: many
D gene: TRBD1
CDR3 protein: CSVEAGQGPRAFF
CDR3 DNA: TGCAGCGTTGAAGCGGGACAGGGACCTCGAGCTTTCTTT

V gene: TRBV4-3
J gene: TRBJ1-4
clone size: few
D gene: TRBD1
CDR3 protein: CASSQDRGRGRGDHEKLFF
CDR3 DNA: TGCGCCAGCAGCCAAGATCGGGGCAGGGGGAGGGGTGATCATGAAAAACTGTTTTTT

V gene: TRBV6-5
J gene: TRBJ1-3
clone size: .
D gene: .
CDR3 protein: CASRAPGVLYF
CDR3 DNA: TGTGCCAGCAGGGCTCCAGGGGTGCTATATTTT

V gene: TRBV7-3
J gene: TRBJ2-3
clone size: few
D gene: .
CDR3 protein: CASSGSGGGMGTDTQYF
CDR3 DNA: TGTGCCAGCAGCGGGTCGGGGGGCGGGATGGGCACAGATACGCAGTATTTT

V gene: TRBV7-2
J gene: TRBJ1-2
clone size: .
D gene: .
CDR3 protein: CASSLMLGDGYTF
CDR3 DNA: TGTGCCAGCAGCTTAATGTTAGGTGACGGCTACACCTTC

V gene: TRBV9
J gene: TRBJ2-7
clone size: many
D gene: TRBD1
CDR3 protein: CASSVEDRVDEQYF
CDR3 DNA: TGTGCCAGCAGCGTAGAGGACAGGGTGGACGAGCAGTACTTC

V gene: TRBV15
J gene: TRBJ2-3
clone size: .
D gene: TRBD2
CDR3 protein: CATSRDSAAGVTDTQYF
CDR3 DNA: TGTGCCACCAGCAGAGATTCAGCAGCGGGAGTTACAGATACGCAGTATTTT

V gene: TRBV28
J gene: TRBJ1-1
clone size: .
D gene: .
CDR3 protein: CASSLRGLRVGRRTEAFF
CDR3 DNA: TGTGCCAGCAGTTTAAGAGGCCTAAGGGTGGGGAGAAGAACTGAAGCTTTCTTT

V gene: TRBV5-5
J gene: TRBJ2-1
clone size: .
D gene: TRBD2
CDR3 protein: CASSLVVAGGYSYNEQFF
CDR3 DNA: TGTGCCAGCAGCTTGGTAGTAGCGGGAGGATACTCCTACAATGAGCAGTTCTTC

V gene: TRBV24-1
J gene: TRBJ1-2
clone size: .
D gene: .
CDR3 protein: CATSDQGSNYGYTF
CDR3 DNA: TGTGCCACCAGTGATCAAGGCTCTAACTATGGCTACACCTTC

V gene: TRBV7-2
J gene: TRBJ2-5
clone size: few
D gene: .
CDR3 protein: CASSSPDGVWGEETQYF
CDR3 DNA: TGTGCCAGCAGCTCTCCTGACGGGGTGTGGGGTGAAGAGACCCAGTACTTC

V gene: TRBV7-9
J gene: TRBJ2-1
clone size: .
D gene: .
CDR3 protein: CASSTPTGSSYNEQFF
CDR3 DNA: TGTGCCAGCAGCACGCCGACAGGAAGCTCCTACAATGAGCAGTTCTTC

V gene: TRBV7-2
J gene: TRBJ2-7
clone size: few
D gene: TRBD1
CDR3 protein: CASSPRGTGSGGEQYF
CDR3 DNA: TGTGCCAGCAGCCCAAGGGGGACAGGGAGTGGCGGCGAGCAGTACTTC

V gene: TRBV7-2
J gene: TRBJ2-1
clone size: few
D gene: .
CDR3 protein: CASGSAPYNEQFF
CDR3 DNA: TGTGCCAGCGGATCCGCCCCTTACAATGAGCAGTTCTTC

V gene: TRBV11-2
J gene: TRBJ2-7
clone size: .
D gene: TRBD2
CDR3 protein: CASSARTGTSGIYF
CDR3 DNA: TGTGCCAGCAGCGCCAGAACCGGGACTAGCGGGATTTACTTC

V gene: TRBV6-1
J gene: TRBJ2-7
clone size: many
D gene: TRBD1
CDR3 protein: CASRRQGWREQYF
CDR3 DNA: TGTGCCAGCAGGCGACAGGGCTGGCGGGAGCAGTACTTC

V gene: TRBV9
J gene: TRBJ2-7
clone size: .
D gene: .
CDR3 protein: CARGLTYEQYF
CDR3 DNA: TGTGCCAGGGGGTTAACCTACGAGCAGTACTTC

V gene: TRBV5-1
J gene: TRBJ2-5
clone size: .
D gene: .
CDR3 protein: CASNFGTETQYF
CDR3 DNA: TGCGCCAGCAATTTTGGGACCGAGACCCAGTACTTC

V gene: TRBV25-1
J gene: TRBJ2-5
clone size: few
D gene: .
CDR3 protein: CASQRQYETQYF
CDR3 DNA: TGTGCCAGCCAGAGGCAATACGAGACCCAGTACTTC

V gene: TRBV5-6
J gene: TRBJ1-3
clone size: many
D gene: .
CDR3 protein: CASSLYSTGFAGNTIYF
CDR3 DNA: TGTGCCAGCAGCTTGTATTCCACAGGGTTTGCTGGAAACACCATATATTTT

V gene: TRBV4-3
J gene: TRBJ1-1
clone size: few
D gene: TRBD1
CDR3 protein: CASSQGWTGGASTEAFF
CDR3 DNA: TGCGCCAGCAGCCAAGGATGGACAGGGGGCGCGTCGACTGAAGCTTTCTTT

V gene: TRBV3-1
J gene: TRBJ2-5
clone size: many
D gene: TRBD1
CDR3 protein: CASSLDRGKETQYF
CDR3 DNA: TGTGCCAGCAGCCTGGACAGGGGGAAAGAGACCCAGTACTTC

V gene: TRBV20-1
J gene: TRBJ2-7
clone size: many
D gene: TRBD2
CDR3 protein: CSARRTGGEQYF
CDR3 DNA: TGCAGTGCTAGAAGGACGGGAGGCGAGCAGTACTTC

V gene: TRBV3-1
J gene: TRBJ2-7
clone size: many
D gene: TRBD1
CDR3 protein: CASSQWGAGTGVYEQYF
CDR3 DNA: TGTGCCAGCAGCCAATGGGGGGCCGGGACAGGGGTCTACGAGCAGTACTTC

V gene: TRBV6-2/TRBV6-3
J gene: TRBJ1-2
clone size: .
D gene: TRBD1
CDR3 protein: CASSYDRAGYGYTF
CDR3 DNA: TGTGCCAGCAGTTACGACAGGGCGGGCTATGGCTACACCTTC

V gene: TRBV5-1
J gene: TRBJ2-3
clone size: .
D gene: .
CDR3 protein: CASSPLASGTDTQYF
CDR3 DNA: TGCGCCAGCAGTCCCCTTGCCTCCGGGACAGATACGCAGTATTTT

V gene: TRBV5-6
J gene: TRBJ2-7
clone size: few
D gene: .
CDR3 protein: CASTGSRSSYEQYF
CDR3 DNA: TGTGCCAGCACCGGGTCCCGGAGCTCCTACGAGCAGTACTTC

V gene: TRBV7-2
J gene: TRBJ2-1
clone size: .
D gene: TRBD2
CDR3 protein: CASSISGIHNEQFF
CDR3 DNA: TGTGCCAGCAGCATTAGCGGGATCCACAATGAGCAGTTCTTC

V gene: TRBV20-1
J gene: TRBJ1-5
clone size: .
D gene: TRBD1
CDR3 protein: CSARPRTGEKQPQHF
CDR3 DNA: TGCAGTGCTAGGCCTAGGACAGGGGAAAAACAGCCCCAGCATTTT

V gene: TRBV6-5
J gene: TRBJ2-7
clone size: .
D gene: TRBD1
CDR3 protein: CASSYLSGQAGDEQYF
CDR3 DNA: TGTGCCAGCAGTTACTTATCGGGACAGGCCGGCGACGAGCAGTACTTC

V gene: TRBV12-3/TRBV12-4
J gene: TRBJ1-6
clone size: .
D gene: .
CDR3 protein: CASSLGSLSPLHF
CDR3 DNA: TGTGCCAGCAGTTTAGGGTCCCTTTCACCCCTCCACTTT

V gene: TRBV3-1
J gene: TRBJ2-2
clone size: .
D gene: TRBD2
CDR3 protein: CASSQVSGANTGELFF
CDR3 DNA: TGTGCCAGCAGCCAAGTCAGCGGGGCGAACACCGGGGAGCTGTTTTTT

V gene: TRBV7-9
J gene: TRBJ2-1
clone size: few
D gene: TRBD2
CDR3 protein: CASSLGGLRRREQFF
CDR3 DNA: TGTGCCAGCAGCTTAGGGGGACTAAGAAGAAGGGAGCAGTTCTTC

V gene: TRBV11-2
J gene: TRBJ2-1
clone size: .
D gene: TRBD2
CDR3 protein: CASSRTSGRANEQFF
CDR3 DNA: TGTGCCAGCAGCCGGACTAGCGGGAGGGCGAATGAGCAGTTCTTC

V gene: TRBV6-2/TRBV6-3
J gene: TRBJ2-7
clone size: many
D gene: TRBD2
CDR3 protein: CASSYDPSGKYYEQYF
CDR3 DNA: TGTGCCAGCAGTTACGATCCCAGCGGGAAGTACTACGAGCAGTACTTC

V gene: TRBV5-6
J gene: TRBJ2-5
clone size: few
D gene: .
CDR3 protein: CASSLEQVVGEQETQYF
CDR3 DNA: TGTGCCAGCAGCTTGGAACAGGTCGTAGGGGAGCAAGAGACCCAGTACTTC

V gene: TRBV6-1
J gene: TRBJ2-1
clone size: .
D gene: .
CDR3 protein: CASSLGGLDEQFF
CDR3 DNA: TGTGCCAGCAGCCTTGGAGGGCTAGATGAGCAGTTCTTC

V gene: TRBV14
J gene: TRBJ1-1
clone size: .
D gene: .
CDR3 protein: CASSQDSARFTEAFF
CDR3 DNA: TGTGCCAGCAGCCAAGATAGCGCCCGGTTTACTGAAGCTTTCTTT

V gene: TRBV7-2
J gene: TRBJ2-3
clone size: many
D gene: .
CDR3 protein: CASSLRGGSTDTQYF
CDR3 DNA: TGTGCCAGCAGCTTAAGGGGCGGTAGCACAGATACGCAGTATTTT

V gene: TRBV7-9
J gene: TRBJ2-1
clone size: few
D gene: .
CDR3 protein: CASGSPLLGGNEQFF
CDR3 DNA: TGTGCCAGCGGATCTCCGCTCCTCGGAGGTAATGAGCAGTTCTTC

V gene: TRBV4-2
J gene: TRBJ2-7
clone size: .
D gene: .
CDR3 protein: CASSQDLATSYEQYF
CDR3 DNA: TGTGCCAGCAGCCAAGATTTAGCGACATCCTACGAGCAGTACTTC

V gene: TRBV28
J gene: TRBJ1-5
clone size: .
D gene: .
CDR3 protein: CASRSGQFSNQPQHF
CDR3 DNA: TGTGCCAGCAGGTCTGGACAATTTAGCAATCAGCCCCAGCATTTT